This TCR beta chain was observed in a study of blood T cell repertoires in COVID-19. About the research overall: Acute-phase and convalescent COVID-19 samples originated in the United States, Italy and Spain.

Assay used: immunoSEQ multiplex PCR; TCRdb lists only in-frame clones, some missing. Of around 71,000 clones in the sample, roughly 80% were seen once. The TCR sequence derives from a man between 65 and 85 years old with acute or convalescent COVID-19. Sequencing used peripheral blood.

The CDR3 loop is CASSQDLGEAYEQYF. The CDR3 region has the DNA TGTGCCAGCAGCCAAGATCTCGGGGAGGCCTACGAGCAGTACTTC. This rearrangement joins TRBV3-1 (or the pseudogene TRBV3-2) to TRBJ2-7; maybe TRBD2 (6 bases). In germline, CDR1 is LGHDT, CDR2 YNNKEL (reference sequence). V was cut by 0 bases and J by 2 bases, with 11 bases left in between. CDR3 length: 15 amino acids.